The 22 T cell receptor beta chains in this list originate from one sample, sequenced in a study of glioma-infiltrating T cells. TCR alpha and beta CDR3 regions were amplified from RNA using iRepertoire nested multiplex PCR. In TCRdb, the multiplex PCR reads were re-called with MiXCR into one record per CDR3 protein. The sample yields about 130,000 distinct CDR3 sequences, under 30% seen once. The sample was glioma tissue, nonneoplastic brain tissue, or PBMCs (not recorded which). The receptors derive from a human donor with low-grade glioma or glioblastoma, undergoing nonglioma brain surgery, or in good health (not recorded which).

In its sample, this clonotype was seen a few times. The chain has TRBV6-9 and TRBJ2-5; D is perhaps TRBD1 (5 bases). The CDR3 is 14 residues long. Germline loops: CDR1 MNHGY, CDR2 SVAAGI. The V and J ends lost 5 bases and 5 bases respectively, with 15 bases between them. This chain's CDR3 is CASSNAFRDETQYF. CDR3 sequence (DNA): TGTGCCAGCAGTAATGCATTCAGGGATGAGACCCAGTACTTC.

The chain carries TRBV12-3 or TRBV12-4 and TRBJ2-3, with 7 nucleotides matching TRBD2. The V segment lost 7 bases and the J segment 6 bases; nucleotides outside the gene matches: 10. The CDR3 length is 14 residues. This CDR3 is CASNGGGAADTQYF. The DNA for the CDR3 is TGTGCCAGCAATGGGGGAGGGGCCGCGGATACGCAGTATTTT.

The chain joins TRBV18 to TRBJ1-1; D is unresolved. This CDR3 comprises 15 residues. V lost 2 bases and J lost 0, with 10 bases in between. Germline CDR1 reads KGHSH; CDR2 reads LQKENI. Here the CDR3 DNA reads TGTGCCAGCTCACCAGCTGCCAGAATGAACACTGAAGCTTTCTTT. Translation: CASSPAARMNTEAFF.

This clonotype was counted once. One end of the junction does not line up with germline, which may come from a read error. The chain employs TRBV5-1 and TRBJ2-5, with D maybe TRBD1 (5 bases). CDR1 is SGHRS, CDR2 YFSETQ, per germline. CDR3 length: 14 residues. CDR3 region: CASSRTGSQGTQYF. The CDR3 nucleotides read TGCGCCAGCAGCCGAACAGGATCCCAAGGGACCCAGTACTTC. The whole variable domain, filled in from reference TRBV5-1 and TRBJ2-5, reads KAGVTQTPRYLIKTRGQQVTLSCSPISGHRSVSWYQQTPGQGLQFLFEYFSETQRNKGNFPGRFSGRQFSNSRSEMNVSTLELGDSALYLCASSRTGSQGTQYFGPGTRLLVL.

V and J are TRBV7-9 and TRBJ1-2; 7 bases agree with TRBD1. The CDR3 length is 13 residues. V lost 5 bases, J lost 4 bases, and 4 bases stayed unmatched. The germline CDR1 and CDR2 sequences are SEHNR and FQNEAQ (reference sequence). CDR3 DNA: TGTGCCAGCAGCCAGACAGGGTTCTATGGCTACACCTTC. It is translated as CASSQTGFYGYTF.

The CDR3 coding sequence is TGTGCCAGCACCCAATCAGGGGTTAGCAATCAGCCCCAGCATTTT. Residues: CASTQSGVSNQPQHF. This chain connects TRBV12-3 or TRBV12-4 to TRBJ1-5; D is possibly TRBD1 (6 bases). Trimming pared 7 bases from V and 0 bases from J, leaving 13 bases between. The CDR3 consists of 15 residues.

This chain connects TRBV7-2 to TRBJ1-5; the D is unclear. The germline V and J ends were trimmed by 4 bases and 9 bases, with 16 bases remaining between them. This CDR3 has 14 residues. Germline V gene data show CDR1 as SGHTA and CDR2 as FQGNSA. The CDR3 DNA sequence: TGTGCCAGCAGCTCAGAGGTTAGCGGTTGGCCCCAGCATTTT. Its translation: CASSSEVSGWPQHF.

The rearrangement joins TRBV7-8 to TRBJ1-6; 9 bases match TRBD1. The germline CDR1 and CDR2 sequences are SGHVS and FQNEAQ. V lost 2 bases to trimming and J lost 9 bases; unmatched junction nucleotides: 5. This CDR3 contains 15 residues. The CDR3 region has the DNA TGTGCCAGCAGCTTACGGACAGGGGCAAGTTCACCCCTCCACTTT. Protein sequence: CASSLRTGASSPLHF.

Comments on this clonotype: Its ends do not fully match the called genes, so a read error is possible. This sequence joins TRBV7-9 and TRBJ1-1; D ambiguous. Looked up from germline, CDR1 is SEHNR and CDR2 is FQNEAQ (reference sequence). The CDR3 consists of 12 residues. The CDR3 bases are TGTGCCAGCACCGGGCTTAGGACTGAAGCTCTCTTT. Its protein product is CASTGLRTEALF.

This chain joins TRBV11-2 and TRBJ1-2; TRBD1 might be the D (6 bases). Trimming pared 1 base from V and 8 bases from J, leaving 11 bases between. The germline V gene encodes CDR1 SGHAT and CDR2 FQNNGV. This CDR3 spans 13 amino acids. The DNA of the CDR3 is TGTGCCAGCAGCTTAGTTGAGGGGGAGGGCTACACCTTC. Translated, it gives CASSLVEGEGYTF.

This clonotype was recorded a few times. The chain joins TRBV4-1 to TRBJ2-3, with 8 nucleotides matching TRBD2. The CDR3 totals 16 residues. Germline assignment: CDR1 MGHRA and CDR2 YSYEKL. Trimming at V came to 1 base and at J to 2 bases, leaving 5 bases not matched to a gene. The DNA of the CDR3 is TGCGCCAGCAGCCAAGGGGGTAGCGGGGTCACAGATACGCAGTATTTT. Protein product: CASSQGGSGVTDTQYF.

There are many counts of this clonotype. The chain uses TRBV6-1 and TRBJ2-5; D unclear. Trimming took 6 bases from V and 5 from J, leaving 16 bases between them. The CDR3 is made up of 14 amino acids. Germline V gives CDR1 MNHNS, CDR2 SASEGT. CDR3 loop: CASSRFDTAETQYF. As DNA, the CDR3 is TGTGCCAGCAGCAGATTCGACACTGCGGAGACCCAGTACTTC.

The chain carries TRBV6-6 and TRBJ2-1, with 9 bases matching TRBD2. Germline loops: CDR1 MNHNY, CDR2 SVGAGI (reference sequence). This CDR3 contains 18 residues. V was pared by 0 bases and J by 5 bases, with 11 bases of the junction left unmatched. The DNA for the CDR3 is TGTGCCAGCAGTTACTCGAGAACTCGAGCGGGGGGCAACAATGAGCAGTTCTTC. It is translated as CASSYSRTRAGGNNEQFF.

V and J are TRBV18 and TRBJ2-3; D not resolved. With 0 bases removed from V and 1 base from J, the gap between germline ends came to 5 bases. Germline values: CDR1 KGHSH, CDR2 LQKENI. CDR3 length: 14 amino acids. Here the CDR3 DNA reads TGTGCCAGCTCACCACCCGGTGGCACAGATACGCAGTATTTT. Translation gives CASSPPGGTDTQYF.

As concerns this clonotype: With a much larger clone just one base away, this may be a read error. V gene TRBV20-1 combines with J gene TRBJ2-7, with 7 positions matching TRBD1. CDR3 length: 13 amino acids. V gave up 5 bases and J gave up 1 base; unmatched junction bases: 5. The germline V gene has CDR1 DFQATT and CDR2 SNEGSKA (reference sequence). DNA for the CDR3: TGCAGTGCTCCCATGACAGGGTCCTACGAGCAGTACGTC. Translated: CSAPMTGSYEQYV.

This clonotype has only a few counts. The junction shows a germline mismatch at one end, possibly a read error. The chain uses TRBV28 and TRBJ1-4; weak D call: TRBD1 (5 bases). CDR1 is MDHEN and CDR2 is SYDVKM in the germline V gene. This CDR3 contains 16 residues. DNA for the CDR3: TGTGCCAGCAGTTTATTCGGGGCCAGGGTTGATGAAAAACTATTTTTT. Translating it yields CASSLFGARVDEKLFF.

To note about this clonotype: The junction departs from the called germline gene at one end, perhaps through a read error. This chain uses TRBV4-1 with TRBJ2-3; D is ambiguous. CDR3 length: 16 residues. The germline V gene has CDR1 MGHRA and CDR2 YSYEKL. This chain's CDR3 is CASGQNQVVSTDTQYF. The CDR3 bases are TGCGCCAGCGGCCAAAACCAGGTGGTCAGCACAGATACGCAGTATTTT.

This clonotype turned up a few times. The chain employs TRBV7-8 and TRBJ1-1; D possibly corresponds to TRBD1 (5 bases). Germline V CDR1 and CDR2: SGHVS, FQNEAQ. This CDR3 has 13 amino acids. V lost 2 bases, J lost 6 bases, and 10 bases lay in between. The CDR3 is CASSLYGAAEAFF. The CDR3 DNA follows: TGTGCCAGCAGCTTATACGGGGCCGCTGAAGCTTTCTTT.

This clonotype was counted ten times or more. The CDR3 coding sequence is TGTGCCAGCAGTCAGACAGGGGGTGGTCAGCCCCAGCATTTT. Protein sequence: CASSQTGGGQPQHF. V gene TRBV6-1 combines with J gene TRBJ1-5; 9 positions match TRBD1. This CDR3 has 14 amino acids. The V gene's germline CDR1 is MNHNS and CDR2 SASEGT. J gave up 6 bases and V 5 bases, and 5 bases lay outside the gene matches.

This clonotype has a count of ten or more. This sequence joins TRBV15 and TRBJ2-1, with D perhaps TRBD2 (5 bases). This CDR3 has 15 residues. Trimming removed 1 base from V and 1 base from J, with 8 bases in between. CDR1 and CDR2 (germline): LNHNV, YYDKDF (reference sequence). CDR3 in DNA: TGTGCCACCAGCAGAGTCGGGAATTCCTACAATGAGCAGTTCTTC. It codes for CATSRVGNSYNEQFF.

The chain recombines TRBV3-1 with TRBJ2-1; D is unresolved. Germline CDR1 reads LGHDT; CDR2 reads YNNKEL (reference sequence). Trimming left V 4 bases short and J 6 bases short, with 16 bases between. This CDR3 region has 15 residues. The CDR3 spells CASSRSSLRGNEQFF. The CDR3 DNA follows: TGTGCCAGCAGCCGCTCTTCCCTTAGAGGCAATGAGCAGTTCTTC.

V gene TRBV27 combines with J gene TRBJ2-1, with 13 bases aligning to TRBD2. Per germline, CDR1 MNHEY and CDR2 SMNVEV (reference sequence). This CDR3 region has 17 residues. J was trimmed by 5 bases and V by 4 bases; bases with no gene match: 8. Here the CDR3 DNA reads TGTGCCAGCAGTTCTTCCACTAGCGGGGGGGCACACAATGAGCAGTTCTTC. Amino acid sequence: CASSSSTSGGAHNEQFF.